The T cell receptor beta chain under discussion was sequenced for a study of radiation and T cells in renal cell carcinoma. The study, taken as a whole, reports: Top tumor clonotypes rose in blood 2 weeks post-radiation, then contracted.

The repertoire was sequenced with immunoSEQ multiplex PCR; TCRdb's copy has only in-frame clones and lacks some. The data contain approximately 70,000 clones, roughly 80% of them seen just once; the ten biggest clones take up around 7%. Indicated time point: blood 4 weeks post-SBRT, at nephrectomy. Treatment given: 15 Gy SBRT to primary tumor, nephrectomy 4 weeks later. Nephrectomy followed 15 Gy stereotactic body radiation by 4 weeks. The patient's renal cell carcinoma had clear cell pathology. For this clone: Its target is unknown.

This CDR3 has 15 amino acids. The germline gives CDR1 SGHVS, CDR2 FQNEAQ. V was trimmed by 5 bases and J by 1 base, leaving 12 bases between them. The receptor was derived from a man in his fifties or sixties with renal cell carcinoma. Specimen: blood, collected from a patient whose treatment included radiotherapy and nephrectomy. The rearrangement links TRBV7-8 to TRBJ1-5; D is undetermined. The CDR3 region is CASSPYSESNQPQHF. As DNA, the CDR3 is TGTGCCAGCAGCCCGTACAGTGAGAGCAATCAGCCCCAGCATTTT.